This entry features one T cell receptor (beta chain) sequence. Its cognate antigen has yet to be identified. No clone much larger than this one lies a single base away; base qualities are absent. The CDR3 regions of human TCRbeta chains were analyzed by immunosequencing. On the authors' methods: TCRs in the repertoires were matched against a reference library of SARS-CoV-2-specific TCRs that had been generated with the MIRA antigen-specificity platform. Breadth was defined as the fraction of unique TCRs that were SARS-CoV-2-associated. Depth was defined as the fraction of total T cells that were SARS-CoV-2-associated. Using the MIRA data, each spike-specific TCR was mapped to the spike region that the TCR reacts to and placed in a CD4 or CD8 class. Log10-transformed breadth and depth values were compared by one-way ANOVA with Sidak's multiple comparisons tests. Drawn from immuneACCESS, this table holds only the in-frame rearrangements with V and J called that TCRdb kept. Clones are partly lost; checked studies trace under half to an unresolved V gene and leave the rest unexplained. The D gene and trimming were derived from the DNA, and the V and J assignments and clone size from that table. The sample profile shows approximately 89,000 clones; 86% of them were found once. The top ten clones comprise 5.6% of the sample.

The sample is drawn from a study of T cell responses to AZD1222 COVID-19 vaccine (dated by TCRdb to about 2021). Background on the whole study: A total of about 240 trial participants underwent TCR sequencing, of whom 200 to 220 received two doses of AZD1222 and some 25 received two doses of the MenACWY control vaccine. Trial participants were enrolled into age subgroups of 18-55, 56-69 and 70-plus years, which contained about 150, 27 and 61 TCR-sequenced participants, respectively. The paper as a whole reports these results and caveats: After two AZD1222 doses, spike-specific TCR breadth and depth were significantly higher than at day 0 and than in MenACWY recipients. The whole spike protein was spanned by vaccine-associated CD4 TCRs, and dominant responses were seen in regions 160-218 and 743-854. Conclusions about previously exposed vaccinees are limited because only a handful of AZD1222 recipients were SARS-CoV-2 seropositive at baseline. In the small 56-69-year group, the increase in depth fell short of significance, most likely because of low power. Reportedly, close to half of the unique spike-specific TCRs recognized epitopes lying outside the regions that are mutated in the B.1.351 and B.1.1.7 variants. Because no samples from the day 14 peak response were available, repertoires could be characterized only after the peak T cell response. Participants were mostly white British, with more females than males. The authors suggested clonal diversity may have been underestimated.

Read against the paper, the sample's time point label means: about 28 days (+/-7) after the second vaccine dose. Because spike-specific TCR depth and breadth did not differ between the two schedules, AZD1222 recipients who got a second dose at roughly 4 weeks were pooled with those who got a second dose at roughly 12 weeks. Samples from vaccinated people were obtained from the UK trials COV001 and COV002, which included a single-blind randomized controlled phase 2/3 trial of AZD1222 (ChAdOx1 nCoV-19) in healthy adults. For TCRbeta chain sequencing, PBMC samples were collected from trial participants at day 0 and at day 28 after the second dose. The V end loses 4 bases and the J end loses 5 bases, and a stretch of 17 bases separates them. Inclusive of the bounding cysteine and phenylalanine, the CDR3 is 15 residues long. Only the CDR3 DNA stays, 45 bases, in frame from base 1. The germline V gene (reference sequence) specifies WNHNN as CDR1 and SYGVQD as CDR2.

The sample was peripheral blood, taken 28 days after the second AZD1222 dose. The receptor was isolated from an adult who received the AZD1222 COVID-19 vaccine. The sequence joins TRBV10-1 to TRBJ2-5, with TRBD1 perhaps the D gene, on 8 matching bases. This receptor has the CDR3 CASSVDRGGSETQYF. The DNA reads as follows: TGCGCCAGCAGTGTCGACAGGGGAGGGTCGGAGACCCAGTACTTC.